This TCR beta chain was sequenced during a study of neurological immune-mediated disorders. 5'RACE with 10-nucleotide random UMIs produced the cDNA. Every sequencing run produced over 160 million TCR-beta sequences, and the sequences from any one run covered 15-18 subjects. One entry per CDR3 protein, called by TCRdb with MiXCR from the 5' RACE reads. Here the sample spans about 16,000 distinct CDR3 sequences, less than 25% being singletons. This CDR3 contains 16 residues. The ends were cut back, 3 bases at V and 7 bases at J, with 18 bases in the middle. Germline V gene sequence: CDR1 SGHAT, CDR2 FQNNGV. There are many counts of this clonotype. Where libraries were unsorted, they were derived from 2 million PBMCs stored at -80 degrees C.

The TCR comes from a man in his forties or fifties in good health. Sequenced sample: PBMCs. The chain couples TRBV11-2 to TRBJ2-2; D call uncertain. CDR3 sequence: CASSLGYSVFGGELFF. CDR3 nucleotide sequence: TGTGCCAGCAGCTTGGGCTATTCGGTCTTCGGCGGGGAGCTGTTTTTT. Based on the CDR3 plus reference TRBV11-2 and TRBJ2-2, the full variable domain is EAGVAQSPRYKIIEKRQSVAFWCNPISGHATLYWYQQILGQGPKLLIQFQNNGVVDDSQLPKDRFSAERLKGVDSTLKIQPAKLEDSAVYLCASSLGYSVFGGELFFGEGSRLTVL.